The rows below give T cell receptor beta chains drawn from one sample of a study of T cell responses to AZD1222 COVID-19 vaccine. The method was immunoSEQ multiplex PCR; TCRdb's version includes in-frame clones alone and lacks a portion of them. The sample has more than 150,000 clones, around 94% seen once; the top ten hold 0.64%. Sequencing used peripheral blood, obtained on day 0 of AZD1222 vaccination. The receptors come from an adult in good health. The CDR3 runs from the conserved cysteine through the conserved F or W. D genes are given only for firm matches. Clone size is stated in some rows and not others, as once, few, many or a class when expanded.

D gene	clone size	V gene	CDR3 length	J gene	CDR3 DNA	CDR3 protein
TRBD1	NA	TRBV5-1	13	TRBJ1-1	TGCGCCAGCAGCTTCCTGACAGGGACTGAAGCTTTCTTT	CASSFLTGTEAFF
NA	NA	TRBV2	14	TRBJ1-1	TGTGCCAGCAGTGGAACAGTCTGGAGCACTGAAGCTTTCTTT	CASSGTVWSTEAFF
NA	NA	TRBV30	14	TRBJ1-1	TGTGCCTGGAGTGTACAGGGACTGAACACTGAAGCTTTCTTT	CAWSVQGLNTEAFF
NA	NA	TRBV4-1	15	TRBJ2-3	TGCGCCAGCAGCCAAGTGGGGGTGAGCACAGATACGCAGTATTTT	CASSQVGVSTDTQYF
NA	once	TRBV19	17	TRBJ2-5	TGTGCCAGTAGTTTTCCCCTTAGGCGGGGATCCCGAGAGACCCAGTACTTC	CASSFPLRRGSRETQYF
NA	NA	TRBV27	13	TRBJ2-7	TGTGCCAGCAGTTTCTCTTCGTCCTACGAGCAGTACTTC	CASSFSSSYEQYF
NA	NA	TRBV19	16	TRBJ1-2	TGTGCCAGTAGTATGGTCCTTACGGCAGGGACCTATGGCTACACCTTC	CASSMVLTAGTYGYTF
TRBD2	NA	TRBV10-1	14	TRBJ2-1	TGCGCCAGCAGTGAACCAGGACTAGCCAATGAGCAGTTCTTC	CASSEPGLANEQFF
TRBD1	NA	TRBV9	15	TRBJ1-1	TGTGCCAGCAGCCTACAGACAGGGCTGAGCACTGAAGCTTTCTTT	CASSLQTGLSTEAFF
NA	NA	TRBV12-5	11	TRBJ2-1	TGTGCTAGTGGTTCCTGGAGGGGGCAGTTCTTC	CASGSWRGQFF
NA	NA	TRBV24-1	16	TRBJ1-1	TGTGCCACCAGTGATTCTATTGGGATTCTATACACTGAAGCTTTCTTT	CATSDSIGILYTEAFF
NA	few	TRBV30	13	TRBJ2-7	TGTGCCTGGAACGTGGGGGCCTCTAATGAGCAGTACTTC	CAWNVGASNEQYF
TRBD2	NA	TRBV24-1	16	TRBJ2-5	TGTGCCACCAGTGATTCTGGGGGAGGGACTCAAGAGACCCAGTACTTC	CATSDSGGGTQETQYF
TRBD1	NA	TRBV27	14	TRBJ1-2	TGTGCCAGCAGTCGGGACAGGGGGCTCGGTGGCTACACCTTC	CASSRDRGLGGYTF
NA	NA	TRBV18	14	TRBJ1-2	TGTGCCAGCTCACCTTCCGGGACGGCTTATGGCTACACCTTC	CASSPSGTAYGYTF
NA	NA	TRBV3-1/TRBV3-2	13	TRBJ2-7	TGTGCCAGCAGCCCGCAGTTTTTCTACGAGCAGTACTTC	CASSPQFFYEQYF
NA	NA	TRBV27	13	TRBJ2-1	TGTGCCAGCAGGCGACAAATTAACAATGAGCAGTTCTTC	CASRRQINNEQFF
NA	NA	TRBV7-2	16	TRBJ2-7	TGTGCCAGCAGCTTCCTTCCGACGTTCGGGAACTACGAGCAGTACTTC	CASSFLPTFGNYEQYF
NA	NA	TRBV28	14	TRBJ1-5	TGTGCCAGCAGTTTGGGGGGCCCAGCCCAGCCCCAGCATTTT	CASSLGGPAQPQHF
NA	NA	TRBV7-8	14	TRBJ1-2	TGTGCCAGCAGCTTTGGACGGGCCGATCATGGCTACACCTTC	CASSFGRADHGYTF
NA	NA	TRBV3-1/TRBV3-2	15	TRBJ1-4	TGTGCCAGCAGCCAAGGGGACGGATACAATGAAAAACTGTTTTTT	CASSQGDGYNEKLFF
NA	once	TRBV18	13	TRBJ1-2	TGTGCCAGCTCACCAGGGCCAGACTATGGCTACACCTTC	CASSPGPDYGYTF
NA	NA	TRBV9	14	TRBJ2-5	TGTGCCAGCAGCGTAGGGGACTGGTATGAGACCCAGTACTTC	CASSVGDWYETQYF
NA	NA	TRBV7-2	15	TRBJ1-1	TGTGCCAGCAGCTCTCGGCGGGGCATGAACACTGAAGCTTTCTTT	CASSSRRGMNTEAFF
NA	once	TRBV24-1	15	TRBJ2-7	TGTGCCACCAGTGATACGGCGGACCCCTACGGGGAGCAGTACTTC	CATSDTADPYGEQYF
NA	NA	TRBV30	12	TRBJ2-1	TGTGCCTGGAGTCTTCTATCCAATGAGCAGTTCTTC	CAWSLLSNEQFF